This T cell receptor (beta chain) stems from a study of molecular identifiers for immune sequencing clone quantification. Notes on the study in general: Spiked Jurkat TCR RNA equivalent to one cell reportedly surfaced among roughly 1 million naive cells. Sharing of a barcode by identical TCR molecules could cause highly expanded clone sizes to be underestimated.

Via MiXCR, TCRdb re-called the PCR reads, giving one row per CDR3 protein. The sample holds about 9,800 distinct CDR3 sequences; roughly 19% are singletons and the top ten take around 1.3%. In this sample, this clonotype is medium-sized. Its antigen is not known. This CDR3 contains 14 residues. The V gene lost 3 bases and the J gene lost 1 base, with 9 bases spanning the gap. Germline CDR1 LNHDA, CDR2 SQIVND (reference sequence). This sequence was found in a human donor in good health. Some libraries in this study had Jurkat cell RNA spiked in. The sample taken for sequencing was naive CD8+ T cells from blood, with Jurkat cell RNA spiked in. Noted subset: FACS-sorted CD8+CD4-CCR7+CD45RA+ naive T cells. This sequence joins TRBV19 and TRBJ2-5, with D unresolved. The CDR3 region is CASSMVGPQETQYF. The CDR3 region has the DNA TGTGCCAGTAGTATGGTAGGGCCCCAAGAGACCCAGTACTTC. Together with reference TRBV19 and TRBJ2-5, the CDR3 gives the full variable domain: DGGITQSPKYLFRKEGQNVTLSCEQNLNHDAMYWYRQDPGQGLRLIYYSQIVNDFQKGDIAEGYSVSREKKESFPLTVTSAQKNPTAFYLCASSMVGPQETQYFGPGTRLLVL.